Given below is one T cell receptor (beta chain) in context. Its antigen is not identified. The data were taken from a study of T cells in narcolepsy. About the study: Donors had narcolepsy type 1 or type 2, or were healthy controls. Findings of the study overall: Blood of same and different patients, but not healthy controls, reportedly held recurring autoreactive clonotypes. In some patient and control memory CD4+ samples, autoreactive clones were absent. Comparing one patient's CSF and blood CD4+ clonotypes highlighted HCRT- and TRIB2-specific autoreactive clonotypes.

This table comes from immunoSEQ multiplex PCR, and its TCRdb copy is limited to in-frame clones, with some not included. The sample has about 40,000 clones; 88% are singletons. This CDR3 has 15 residues. V lost 3 bases, J lost 1 base, and 4 bases stayed unmatched. CDR1 is GTSNPN, CDR2 SVGIG, per germline (reference sequence). V and J are TRBV30 and TRBJ2-2; 8 nucleotides align to TRBD2. The sequence was collected from a human donor with narcolepsy. Source material: CD45RA- memory CD4+ T cells from PBMCs. The DNA of the CDR3 is TGTGCCTGGAGAGGCGGGAGGAAGAACACCGGGGAGCTGTTTTTT. Translation: CAWRGGRKNTGELFF.